This TCR beta chain was documented in a study of blood T cell repertoires in COVID-19. Whole-study context: Samples taken during acute and convalescent COVID-19 were collected in the United States, Italy and Spain. In each case, the material was cDNA or gDNA derived from T cells, B-cell-depleted T cells, or PBMCs.

In the source study's methods: From reference gene primer amplification, estimates of nucleated cell counts were derived. Measured with immunoSEQ multiplex PCR; TCRdb has only the in-frame clones, and not every one. That table is the source of V, J and clone size, and D and trimming were worked out from the DNA. The profile shows 300,000 to 350,000 clones, roughly 86% of them singletons. This clone was detected once. Trimming stripped 0 bases from V and 9 bases from J, with 9 bases between. The germline CDR1 and CDR2 sequences are MNHEY and SVGAGI. This CDR3 is 13 amino acids long. This receptor was obtained from an older woman with COVID-19, enrolled during active disease. The chain combines TRBV6-5 with TRBJ1-3; D uncertain. The sample taken for sequencing was peripheral blood. DNA for the CDR3: TGTGCCAGCAGTTACTCGATTTCCGGCACCATATATTTT. As protein: CASSYSISGTIYF.